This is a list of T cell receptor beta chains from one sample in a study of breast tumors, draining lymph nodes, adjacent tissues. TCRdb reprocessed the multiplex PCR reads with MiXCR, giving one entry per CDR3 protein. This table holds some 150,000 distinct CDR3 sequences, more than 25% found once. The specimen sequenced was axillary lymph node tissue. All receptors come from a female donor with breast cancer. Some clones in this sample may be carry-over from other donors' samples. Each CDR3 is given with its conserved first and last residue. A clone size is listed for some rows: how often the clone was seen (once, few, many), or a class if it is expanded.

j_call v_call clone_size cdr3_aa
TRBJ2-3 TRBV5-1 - CASRSGTSGTDTQYF
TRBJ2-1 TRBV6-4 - CASSEAIGTSKQFF
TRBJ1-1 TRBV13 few CASTLGNTEAFF
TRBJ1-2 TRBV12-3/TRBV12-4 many CASRPGQGNRNGYTF
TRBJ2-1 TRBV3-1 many CASTAPGHEQFF
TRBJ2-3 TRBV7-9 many CASSLGRLAGATDTQYF
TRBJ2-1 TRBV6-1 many CASSASGGYNEQFF
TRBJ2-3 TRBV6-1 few CASSGIGLAGAGSTDTQYF
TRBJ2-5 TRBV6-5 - CASTRYRTGFETQYF
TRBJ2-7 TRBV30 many CAWSSGRGQYF
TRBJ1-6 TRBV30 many CACAGQDNSPLHF
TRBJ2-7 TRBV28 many CASSSPGTGGSYEQYF
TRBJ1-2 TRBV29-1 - CSQEGRYGYTF
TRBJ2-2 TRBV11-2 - CASSFTSGANTGELFF
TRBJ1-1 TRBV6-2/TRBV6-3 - CASRPTGGTPLGEAFF
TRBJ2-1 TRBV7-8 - CASSLDNRVVLMQLF
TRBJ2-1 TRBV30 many CAWSLPGTSGTLGDEQFF
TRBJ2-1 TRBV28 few CASSFAQTGGSEQFF
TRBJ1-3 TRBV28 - CASSLGQRECTIYF
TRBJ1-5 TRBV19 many CASLSTGRGNQPQHF
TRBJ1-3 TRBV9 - CASSPRMGAAGNTIYF
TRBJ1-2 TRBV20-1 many CSATRTVYGYTF
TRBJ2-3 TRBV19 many CASSWGGTDTQYF
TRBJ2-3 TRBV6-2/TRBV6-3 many CAGRAGFTDTQYF
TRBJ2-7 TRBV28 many CASSSPRFTLSYEQYF
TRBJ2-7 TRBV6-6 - CASSHAQGALEQYF
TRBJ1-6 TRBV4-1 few CASSQPGQGNSPLRF
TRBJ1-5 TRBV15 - CATNLAETGSNQPQHF
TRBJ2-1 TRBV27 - CASSPRLAGGKNEQFF
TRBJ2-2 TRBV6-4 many CASRPEGGNGELFF
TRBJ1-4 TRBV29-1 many CSGRSSTNEKLFF
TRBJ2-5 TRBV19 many CASSIALGVQETQYF
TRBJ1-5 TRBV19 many CASSIMGVYQPQHF
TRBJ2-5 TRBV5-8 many CASSLRVRQETQYF
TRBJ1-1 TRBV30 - CAWSGRDLRAFF
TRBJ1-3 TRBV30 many CAWAPPDSGNTIYF
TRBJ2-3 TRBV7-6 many CASSLATADTQYF
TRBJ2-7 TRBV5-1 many CASSLGLAGLSSYEQYF
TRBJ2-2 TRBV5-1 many CASSSQGVAGELFF
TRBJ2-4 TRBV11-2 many CASSLVRGMAKNIQYF
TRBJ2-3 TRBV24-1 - CATSDRTSGSQDTQYF
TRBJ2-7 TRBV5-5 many CASSDSGGSYEQYF
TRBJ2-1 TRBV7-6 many CASSSSGSREQFF
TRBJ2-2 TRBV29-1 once CSVGRGENTGELFF
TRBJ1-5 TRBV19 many CASINGQGAYQPQHF
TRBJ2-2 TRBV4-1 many CASSQPERTGELFF
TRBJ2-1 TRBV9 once CAGSLGTGWNEQSF
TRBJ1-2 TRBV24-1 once CATWGLSYGYTF
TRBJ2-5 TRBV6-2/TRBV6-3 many CASNLDTTSGSEETQYF
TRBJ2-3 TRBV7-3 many CASSLTGASGFGGTDTQYF
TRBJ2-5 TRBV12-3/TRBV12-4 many CASSFINDETQYF
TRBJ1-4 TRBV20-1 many CSARDPRGQGSTNEKLFF
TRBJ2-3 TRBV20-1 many CSARSPEVGTQYF
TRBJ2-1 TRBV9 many CASSKAPSDEQFF
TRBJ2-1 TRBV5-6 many CASSLPHNEQFF
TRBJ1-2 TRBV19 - CASSITADYGYTF